This TCR beta chain was sequenced during a study of Graves' ophthalmopathy and Graves' hyperthyroidism. Excluded: other autoimmune disease, uncontrolled infection, pregnancy or lactation. CDR1 and CDR2 from the germline V gene are LNHDA and SQIVND (reference sequence). The CDR3 covers 15 residues. V trimming: 5 bases; J trimming: 4 bases; junction bases outside the gene matches: 9. The authors amplified TCR beta CDR3 regions, and they did so from RNA transcripts for repertoire sequencing. RT-PCR with HTBI primers came first, then second-round multiplex PCR. TCRdb re-derived calls from the multiplex PCR reads in MiXCR, one entry per CDR3 protein. The sample has about 700,000 distinct CDR3 sequences; about 44% are singletons. The sample holds a few counts of this clonotype.

What was sequenced was peripheral blood. This receptor was obtained from an adult man with Graves' ophthalmopathy. This chain uses TRBV19 with TRBJ1-2; 8 positions match TRBD1. The CDR3 sequence: CASSPPGQVIYGYTF. CDR3 bases: TGTGCCAGTAGTCCCCCGGGACAGGTGATCTATGGCTACACCTTC.